The T cell receptor beta chain under discussion was sequenced for a study of blood T cell repertoires in COVID-19. The authors' processing: Researchers report that nucleated cell counts were estimated from reference gene primer amplification. Generated by immunoSEQ multiplex PCR, the TCRdb table keeps only in-frame clones and is missing some. That table is the source of V, J and clone size, and D and trimming were worked out from the DNA. This sample carries approximately 230,000 clones, 88% of them seen once, and the ten largest clones take approximately 14%. The V and J ends lost 0 bases and 4 bases respectively, with 5 bases between them. The CDR3 consists of 13 residues. CDR1 and CDR2 from the germline V gene are SGHTS and YDEGEE. Participant ages covered about 18 to 89 years across some 25 US areas. Participants reported their clinical history, and cohort assignment relied on those reports.

Sequencing was carried out using PBMCs or T cells enriched from blood (not recorded which). The sequence was obtained from a woman aged 50 to 65 with acute COVID-19. J is TRBJ2-1 and V is TRBV5-8; D gene unclear. The CDR3 region has the DNA TGTGCCAGCAGCTTGGTTCAGTACAATGAGCAGTTCTTC. Its protein is CASSLVQYNEQFF.